This T cell receptor (beta chain) emerged from a study of human T cells and chemical hapten exposure. Overall study context: Mostly female, the patients presented with alopecia areata, totalis or universalis.

The library attached unique molecular identifiers to individual cDNA molecules. As originally analysed: Counting gave a median of around 89,000 TCRs per sample, with values ranging from about 23,224 to 700,000. One entry per CDR3 protein results from TCRdb running MiXCR on the RACE reads. TCRdb, not the original authors, processed these V and J calls. The sample consists of tens of thousands of distinct CDR3 sequences, about 8.9% of them appearing once. Germline V gene lookup returns CDR1 MNHEY and CDR2 SVGEGT. CDR3 length: 18 residues. V lost 6 bases and J lost 0, with 18 bases in between. Described time point: pre-sensitization, week 0. Regarding treatment: therapeutic diphenylcyclopropenone sensitization with weekly scalp DPC. Sequencing started from total RNA isolated from unfractionated whole blood.

The origin of this receptor is a woman aged 40-49 years with alopecia areata. Some clones in this sample may be carry-over from other donors' samples. This chain connects TRBV6-2 or TRBV6-3 to TRBJ2-6; tentatively, D is TRBD1 (5 bases). Sequenced here: whole blood, sampled in connection with sensitization to the hapten diphenylcyclopropenone (DPC). The CDR3 nucleotides read TGTGCCAGCAGACCACGGGCCAGGGATTCCTCTGGGGCCAACGTCCTGACTTTC. Translation: CASRPRARDSSGANVLTF.